A single sample is the source of the 27 T cell receptor beta chains below, sequenced in a study of shared clonotypes between healthy human individuals. The table came from immunoSEQ multiplex PCR; TCRdb's copy has only in-frame clones and leaves some out. The table includes just over 2,000,000 clones, about 95% detected once. Naive CD8 cells were CD45RO-negative, positively selected for CCR7, excluding terminally differentiated effector memory CD45RA+ cells. The sequenced sample was naive CD8+ T cells sorted from blood. The receptors originated from a man aged 18 to 29 in good health.

This clone was seen only once. The V and J genes are TRBV30 and TRBJ2-3; either TRBD1 or TRBD2 may supply D (5 bases each). The germline CDR1 and CDR2 sequences are GTSNPN and SVGIG (reference sequence). The V gene lost 8 bases and the J gene lost 4 bases, with 13 bases spanning the gap. The CDR3 is made up of 12 amino acids. The CDR3 loop is CASDQGADTQYF. The CDR3 bases are TGTGCCAGCGACCAGGGAGCAGATACGCAGTATTTT.

On this clone: Other DNA sequences within the sample encode an identical CDR3. The chain employs TRBV4-1 and TRBJ1-3; no reliable D call. The CDR3 is 15 residues long. The V and J ends lost 1 base and 1 base respectively, with 8 bases between them. Germline V lookup: CDR1 MGHRA, CDR2 YSYEKL. The chain's CDR3 is CASSQAAGSGNTIYF. The CDR3 bases are TGCGCCAGCAGCCAAGCAGCAGGTTCTGGAAACACCATATATTTT.

V usage is TRBV7-9 and J usage is TRBJ1-1; D is uncertain. CDR1 is SEHNR and CDR2 is FQNEAQ in the germline V gene (reference sequence). With 3 bases removed from V and 3 bases from J, the gap between germline ends came to 11 bases. The CDR3 sequence is 14 residues long. This CDR3 is CASSLVDLDTEAFF. The DNA of the CDR3 is TGTGCCAGCAGCTTGGTAGACTTAGACACTGAAGCTTTCTTT.

This clone has just a few counts. The gene calls are TRBV7-8 and TRBJ1-5, with D possibly matching TRBD1 (6 bases). V was shortened by 1 base and J by 6 bases, with 13 bases between the two germline ends. This CDR3 has 15 amino acids. The germline gives CDR1 SGHVS, CDR2 FQNEAQ. The CDR3 DNA is TGTGCCAGCAGCTTAGGCCCACAGGGCTCTCAGCCCCAGCATTTT. This sequence encodes CASSLGPQGSQPQHF.

The chain combines TRBV27 with TRBJ2-7; 8 bases are a match to TRBD2. V was pared by 8 bases and J by 4 bases, with 10 bases of the junction left unmatched. Per germline, CDR1 MNHEY and CDR2 SMNVEV (reference sequence). The length of the CDR3 is 14 residues. Here the CDR3 reads CASSFEGLGYEQYF. The DNA of the CDR3 is TGTGCCAGCTCCTTCGAGGGACTAGGTTACGAGCAGTACTTC.

This clone is a singleton in its sample. The V gene is TRBV28, the J gene TRBJ1-5, with TRBD1 as a possible D gene (5 bases). The length of the CDR3 is 15 residues. With 2 bases removed from V and 4 bases from J, the gap between germline ends came to 12 bases. The V gene's germline CDR1 is MDHEN and CDR2 SYDVKM. The DNA for the CDR3 is TGTGCCAGCAGTTTAGACAACAGGCTGAATCAGCCCCAGCATTTT. This translates into CASSLDNRLNQPQHF. The entire variable domain, with the rest obtained from reference TRBV28 and TRBJ1-5, is as follows: DVKVTQSSRYLVKRTGEKVFLECVQDMDHENMFWYRQDPGLGLRLIYFSYDVKMKEKGDIPEGYSVSREKKERFSLILESASTNQTSMYLCASSLDNRLNQPQHFGDGTRLSIL.

This chain joins TRBV7-8 and TRBJ2-1; 9 bases match TRBD2. The CDR3 loop spans 15 amino acids. The germline CDR1 and CDR2 sequences are SGHVS and FQNEAQ. V lost 2 bases and J lost 5; bases outside the gene matches: 4. The CDR3 sequence is CASSLSTSGNNEQFF. DNA for the CDR3: TGTGCCAGCAGCTTATCGACTAGCGGAAACAATGAGCAGTTCTTC. The full variable domain, in which reference TRBV7-8 and TRBJ2-1 provide the parts outside the CDR3, is GAGVSQSPRYKVAKRGQDVALRCDPISGHVSLFWYQQALGQGPEFLTYFQNEAQLDKSGLPSDRFFAERPEGSVSTLKIQRTQQEDSAVYLCASSLSTSGNNEQFFGPGTRLTVL.

Of note for this clone: This CDR3 is also generated by other DNA sequences in the sample. The CDR3 DNA sequence: TGTGCCAGCAGCTTAGGGGGCTACAATGAGCAGTTCTTC. Protein sequence: CASSLGGYNEQFF. V gene TRBV13 combines with J gene TRBJ2-1; D ambiguous. V was trimmed by 0 bases and J by 3 bases, leaving 3 bases between them. The germline gives CDR1 PRHDT, CDR2 FYEKMQ (reference sequence). The CDR3 has 13 residues.

The rearrangement links TRBV7-9 to TRBJ2-3; perhaps D is TRBD1 or TRBD2 (5 bases each). Germline CDR1 is SEHNR and CDR2 is FQNEAQ (reference sequence). The germline V and J ends were trimmed by 6 bases and 0 bases, with 13 bases remaining between them. This CDR3 region has 15 residues. CDR3 sequence: CASSQTRDSTDTQYF. The DNA of the CDR3 is TGTGCCAGCAGTCAGACCCGGGACAGCACAGATACGCAGTATTTT.

The V call is TRBV15, the J call TRBJ2-7, with 13 bases fitting TRBD2. CDR3 length: 15 residues. Germline CDR1 reads LNHNV; CDR2 reads YYDKDF (reference sequence). V was pared by 5 bases and J by 8 bases, with 9 bases of the junction left unmatched. For the CDR3, the DNA is TGTGCCACCAGCGCGCAGAGACTAGCGGGAGGTCAGCAGTACTTC. Amino acid sequence: CATSAQRLAGGQQYF.

The chain links TRBV4-3 to TRBJ2-7, with a tentative D call TRBD2 (6 bases). The CDR3 is 16 residues long. V was shortened by 1 base and J by 2 bases, with 15 bases between the two germline ends. Germline assignment: CDR1 LGHNA and CDR2 YSLEER. CDR3 bases: TGCGCCAGCAGCCAAGCCTTTACAGCGGGCCCCTACGAGCAGTACTTC. The encoded protein is CASSQAFTAGPYEQYF.

The rearrangement links TRBV6-5 to TRBJ2-3; 8 bases agree with TRBD2. Germline CDR1 reads MNHEY; CDR2 reads SVGAGI. The J segment lost 6 bases and the V segment lost 1 base, leaving 6 bases of the junction unmatched. The CDR3 runs to 15 residues. The CDR3 protein is CASSYYVGGADTQYF. In nucleotides, the CDR3 is TGTGCCAGCAGTTACTACGTCGGGGGGGCCGATACGCAGTATTTT.

Note on this clone: Within the sample, other DNA sequences also encode this same CDR3. The chain uses TRBV6-5 and TRBJ2-7; no clear D. The CDR3 is 13 residues long. Looked up from germline, CDR1 is MNHEY and CDR2 is SVGAGI. V lost 2 bases, J lost 3 bases, and 8 bases lay in between. The CDR3 is CASSYGEYYEQYF. DNA of the CDR3: TGTGCCAGCAGTTACGGGGAATACTACGAGCAGTACTTC.

V is TRBV7-9 and J is TRBJ1-2; D might be TRBD1 (5 bases). Trimming took 7 bases from V and 4 from J, leaving 16 bases between them. CDR1 is SEHNR, CDR2 FQNEAQ, per germline (reference sequence). The CDR3 extends over 14 amino acids. The CDR3: CASTWGGVSYGYTF. The CDR3 region has the DNA TGTGCCAGCACTTGGGGGGGTGTATCCTATGGCTACACCTTC.

This chain links TRBV5-1 with TRBJ2-7; D gene ambiguous. The CDR3 is 14 residues long. Germline loops: CDR1 SGHRS, CDR2 YFSETQ. Trimming took 0 bases from V and 4 from J, leaving 11 bases between them. CDR3 loop: CASSLDLSIYEQYF. The CDR3 nucleotides read TGCGCCAGCAGCTTGGATCTGTCCATATACGAGCAGTACTTC. Supplemented by reference TRBV5-1 and TRBJ2-7, the full variable domain reads KAGVTQTPRYLIKTRGQQVTLSCSPISGHRSVSWYQQTPGQGLQFLFEYFSETQRNKGNFPGRFSGRQFSNSRSEMNVSTLELGDSALYLCASSLDLSIYEQYFGPGTRLTVT.

This chain uses TRBV6-5 with TRBJ1-1, with D hard to call. The V gene lost 2 bases and the J gene lost 0 bases, with 10 bases spanning the gap. The CDR3 consists of 15 residues. The germline V gene encodes CDR1 MNHEY and CDR2 SVGAGI. The CDR3 here is CASSYESGLNTEAFF. CDR3 in DNA: TGTGCCAGCAGTTACGAATCGGGGTTGAACACTGAAGCTTTCTTT.

This sequence joins TRBV11-2 and TRBJ1-1, with 7 bases identical to TRBD1. After removal of 0 bases from V and 4 bases from J, the junction contained 5 bases not matched to a gene. This CDR3 is built from 15 residues. CDR1 SGHAT and CDR2 FQNNGV come from the germline V gene. The CDR3 spells CASSLEQGKLTEAFF. As DNA, the CDR3 is TGTGCCAGCAGCTTAGAACAGGGGAAACTCACTGAAGCTTTCTTT.

The chain combines TRBV13 with TRBJ2-7; no clear D gene. The V gene lost 5 bases and the J gene lost 6 bases, with 14 bases spanning the gap. Germline V gene lookup returns CDR1 PRHDT and CDR2 FYEKMQ (reference sequence). There are 13 residues in the CDR3. The CDR3 DNA reads TGTGCCAGCAGCCAGAGGTCGAGCGTCGAGCAGTACTTC. This translates into CASSQRSSVEQYF. Variable domain in full (rest from reference TRBV13 and TRBJ2-7): AAGVIQSPRHLIKEKRETATLKCYPIPRHDTVYWYQQGPGQDPQFLISFYEKMQSDKGSIPDRFSAQQFSDYHSELNMSSLELGDSALYFCASSQRSSVEQYFGPGTRLTVT.

The chain is built from TRBV9 and TRBJ2-7; 8 nucleotides line up with TRBD1. The CDR3 loop spans 15 amino acids. V lost 0 bases and J lost 2; bases outside the gene matches: 4. The germline CDR1 and CDR2 sequences are SGDLS and YYNGEE. DNA for the CDR3: TGTGCCAGCAGCGTAGTTCCGGGACAGGCCTACGAGCAGTACTTC. Translating gives CASSVVPGQAYEQYF.

The chain couples TRBV28 to TRBJ1-5; 11 bases align to TRBD1. Germline V gives CDR1 MDHEN, CDR2 SYDVKM. V shed 5 bases, J shed 9 bases, and the junction held 3 bases outside the gene matches. CDR3 length: 13 amino acids. CDR3 region: CASSGTGGPPQHF. The CDR3, as DNA: TGTGCCAGCAGTGGGACAGGGGGTCCGCCCCAGCATTTT.

The CDR3 DNA is TGTGCCAGCAGTGAATTGGCAGGGGGCCGAGCTTTCTTT. Residues: CASSELAGGRAFF. This chain links TRBV25-1 with TRBJ1-1, with TRBD1 matching over 8 bases. J lost 10 bases, V lost 1 base, and 5 bases had no gene match. The CDR3 has 13 residues. CDR1 is MGHDK, CDR2 SYGVNS, per germline. The entire variable domain, with the rest obtained from reference TRBV25-1 and TRBJ1-1, is as follows: EADIYQTPRYLVIGTGKKITLECSQTMGHDKMYWYQQDPGMELHLIHYSYGVNSTEKGDLSSESTVSRIRTEHFPLTLESARPSHTSQYLCASSELAGGRAFFGQGTRLTVV.

The CDR3 sequence is CASSFDNYYGYTF. The CDR3 DNA follows: TGCGCCAGCAGCTTCGACAACTACTATGGCTACACCTTC. The chain carries TRBV5-1 and TRBJ1-2, with D unclear. Germline V CDR1 and CDR2: SGHRS, YFSETQ. Trimming left V 2 bases short and J 3 bases short, with 8 bases between. The CDR3 length is 13 residues.

This chain connects TRBV4-1 to TRBJ2-7; 7 positions agree with TRBD1. CDR3 length: 14 residues. CDR1 is MGHRA and CDR2 is YSYEKL in the germline V gene. The J segment lost 7 bases and the V segment lost 2 bases, leaving 8 bases of the junction unmatched. CDR3 in amino acids: CASSQLTGRYEQYF. CDR3 DNA: TGCGCCAGCAGCCAACTGACAGGGCGCTATGAGCAGTACTTC.

About this clone: Other DNA sequences in this sample translate to the same CDR3. In DNA, the CDR3 is TGTGCCAGCAGTTACTTTTCTAGCGGATCCTACGAGCAGTACTTC. Its protein product is CASSYFSSGSYEQYF. The chain has TRBV6-5 and TRBJ2-7; 7 nucleotides agree with TRBD2. The J segment lost 1 base and the V segment lost 1 base, leaving 4 bases of the junction unmatched. Germline V gives CDR1 MNHEY, CDR2 SVGAGI. The CDR3 length is 15 residues.

The J gene is TRBJ2-7, the V gene TRBV10-1; TRBD1 matches 8 bases. Germline V gene sequence: CDR1 WNHNN, CDR2 SYGVQD (reference sequence). The length of the CDR3 is 15 residues. V lost 1 base and J lost 4; bases outside the gene matches: 6. CDR3 sequence reads: CASSEYGTGTYEQYF. The CDR3, as DNA: TGCGCCAGCAGTGAGTACGGGACAGGAACGTACGAGCAGTACTTC.

A word on this clone: This CDR3 is also generated by other DNA sequences in the sample. The chain joins TRBV6-5 to TRBJ1-2, with D uncertain. Germline values: CDR1 MNHEY, CDR2 SVGAGI. The length of the CDR3 is 14 residues. The V gene lost 3 bases and the J gene lost 0 bases, with 8 bases spanning the gap. The CDR3: CASSYGVANYGYTF. The CDR3 DNA reads as TGTGCCAGCAGTTATGGGGTCGCTAACTATGGCTACACCTTC.

The J gene is TRBJ2-5, the V gene TRBV7-9; 9 nucleotides line up with TRBD1. The V and J ends lost 5 bases and 5 bases, in that order; junction bases with no gene match: 9. Germline lookup yields CDR1 SEHNR and CDR2 FQNEAQ (reference sequence). The CDR3 is 15 residues long. The CDR3 reads CASSQPGTGRETQYF. As DNA, the CDR3 is TGTGCCAGCAGCCAACCCGGGACAGGGCGTGAGACCCAGTACTTC.